The 26 T cell receptor beta chains below all came from one sample that was sequenced in a study of blood T cell repertoires in COVID-19. Repertoires were generated with immunoSEQ multiplex PCR, while TCRdb's copy carries only in-frame clones and drops some. The table records a few hundred thousand clones, roughly nine tenths of them present only once. Sample: PBMCs or T cells enriched from blood (not recorded which). The receptor source for this set is a woman aged 40 to 50 who had been exposed to COVID-19.

The gene calls are TRBV27 and TRBJ1-1, with D perhaps matching TRBD1 (5 bases). The length of the CDR3 is 14 residues. Germline V CDR1 and CDR2: MNHEY, SMNVEV (reference sequence). Trimming shortened V by 2 bases and J by 7 bases, and 14 bases separated the two germline ends. CDR3 sequence (DNA): TGTGCCAGCAGTTTAATGATGACGGGGGGTGAAGCTTTCTTT. As protein: CASSLMMTGGEAFF.

The chain links TRBV30 to TRBJ1-1; D is uncertain. CDR3 length equals 13 residues. Trimming left V 3 bases short and J 3 bases short, with 11 bases between. CDR1 is GTSNPN, CDR2 SVGIG, per germline (reference sequence). Written as DNA, the CDR3 is TGTGCCTGGAGGGGCACCAAGTACACTGAAGCTTTCTTT. Its translation: CAWRGTKYTEAFF.

This chain links TRBV19 with TRBJ1-2; 8 nucleotides match TRBD1. V lost 3 bases, J lost 8 bases, and 5 bases stayed unmatched. CDR3 length equals 13 residues. Germline loops: CDR1 LNHDA, CDR2 SQIVND (reference sequence). As DNA, the CDR3 is TGTGCCAGTAGTATCCCAGGGGGCAGCGGCTACACCTTC. It encodes CASSIPGGSGYTF. Looking up the rest from reference TRBV19 and TRBJ1-2 gives the full variable domain: DGGITQSPKYLFRKEGQNVTLSCEQNLNHDAMYWYRQDPGQGLRLIYYSQIVNDFQKGDIAEGYSVSREKKESFPLTVTSAQKNPTAFYLCASSIPGGSGYTFGSGTRLTVV.

This rearrangement joins TRBV7-2 to TRBJ2-1; 8 nucleotides match TRBD2. V lost 1 base to trimming and J lost 6 bases; unmatched junction nucleotides: 5. The V gene's germline CDR1 is SGHTA and CDR2 FQGNSA. The CDR3 loop spans 15 amino acids. CDR3 bases: TGTGCCAGCAGCTTAGGTAGCGGGATTAGCAATGAGCAGTTCTTC. Translated: CASSLGSGISNEQFF. The whole variable domain, filled in from reference TRBV7-2 and TRBJ2-1, reads GAGVSQSPSNKVTEKGKDVELRCDPISGHTALYWYRQSLGQGLEFLIYFQGNSAPDKSGLPSDRFSAERTGGSVSTLTIQRTQQEDSAVYLCASSLGSGISNEQFFGPGTRLTVL.

The rearrangement joins TRBV7-8 to TRBJ1-2; D is perhaps TRBD1 (5 bases). Looked up from germline, CDR1 is SGHVS and CDR2 is FQNEAQ. Trimming stripped 5 bases from V and 6 bases from J, with 19 bases between. The CDR3 spans 15 residues. The CDR3 loop is CASSPRGSVTHGYTF. DNA for the CDR3: TGTGCCAGCAGCCCGCGGGGCAGCGTTACCCATGGCTACACCTTC.

The rearrangement uses TRBV7-9 and TRBJ1-1; D is unresolved. Germline V gene sequence: CDR1 SEHNR, CDR2 FQNEAQ (reference sequence). The CDR3 is 14 amino acids. The V and J ends lost 0 bases and 8 bases respectively, with 13 bases between them. CDR3 DNA sequence: TGTGCCAGCAGCTTAGCATTAGAACAGACGGAAGCTTTCTTT. The encoded protein is CASSLALEQTEAFF.

The sample holds one count of this clone. V and J are TRBV3-1 (or the pseudogene TRBV3-2) and TRBJ2-7; D may be TRBD2 (5 bases). This CDR3 comprises 12 residues. Germline V gene lookup returns CDR1 LGHDT and CDR2 YNNKEL (reference sequence). V lost 5 bases and J lost 4, with 9 bases in between. CDR3 region: CASSLLDYEQYF. CDR3 nucleotide sequence: TGTGCCAGCAGCTTACTAGATTACGAGCAGTACTTC.

V is TRBV19 and J is TRBJ2-1; no clear D. Germline lookup yields CDR1 LNHDA and CDR2 SQIVND (reference sequence). CDR3 length equals 13 residues. Trimming removed 6 bases at V and 4 bases at J, with 10 bases between. This CDR3 is CASRARTYNEQFF. CDR3 sequence (DNA): TGTGCCAGTAGGGCAAGAACATACAATGAGCAGTTCTTC.

With respect to this clone: A much larger clone is a single base away; this may be a read error. The chain is built from TRBV7-2 and TRBJ2-5, with D possibly being TRBD2 (6 bases). The CDR3 runs to 11 residues. V gave up 5 bases and J gave up 5 bases, with 6 bases separating them. Germline CDR1 is SGHTA and CDR2 is FQGNSA. CDR3 sequence reads: CASSSGETQYF. CDR3 bases: TGTGCCAGCAGCAGCGGGGAGACCCAGTACTTC.

The genes are TRBV19 and TRBJ1-4; the D is unclear. Trimming removed 3 bases from V and 7 bases from J, with 6 bases in between. In germline, CDR1 is LNHDA, CDR2 SQIVND (reference sequence). The CDR3 is 12 residues long. CDR3 protein: CASSMAFEKLFF. In nucleotides, the CDR3 is TGTGCCAGTAGTATGGCCTTTGAAAAACTGTTTTTT. The full variable domain, completed using reference TRBV19 and TRBJ1-4, is DGGITQSPKYLFRKEGQNVTLSCEQNLNHDAMYWYRQDPGQGLRLIYYSQIVNDFQKGDIAEGYSVSREKKESFPLTVTSAQKNPTAFYLCASSMAFEKLFFGSGTQLSVL.

The V and J genes are TRBV7-9 and TRBJ1-1; tentative D call: TRBD1 (6 bases). This CDR3 region has 13 residues. Between the trimmed V and J ends, which lost 7 bases and 5 bases, there was a span of 14 bases. CDR1 is SEHNR, CDR2 FQNEAQ, per germline (reference sequence). The CDR3 DNA sequence: TGTGCCAGCACCCCGACAGGAGTAACTGAAGCTTTCTTT. Amino acid sequence: CASTPTGVTEAFF.

The V call is TRBV5-4, the J call TRBJ1-1; D is perhaps TRBD1 (5 bases). The CDR3 covers 14 residues. Trimming took off 4 bases at V and 4 bases at J, with 14 bases between the two ends. From germline, CDR1 is SGHNT and CDR2 YYREEE (reference sequence). CDR3 coding DNA: TGTGCCAGCAGCCCGGTTGCAGGGCTCACTGAAGCTTTCTTT. Amino acid sequence: CASSPVAGLTEAFF.

The genes are TRBV27 and TRBJ1-5, with TRBD1 matching over 7 bases. The trim removed 2 bases at V and 6 bases at J, leaving 4 bases unmatched. This CDR3 contains 14 residues. Germline assignment: CDR1 MNHEY and CDR2 SMNVEV (reference sequence). The DNA for the CDR3 is TGTGCCAGCAGTTTAACAGGGGATACTCAGCCCCAGCATTTT. Its translation is CASSLTGDTQPQHF.

This clone was seen just once. The genes are TRBV6-2 or TRBV6-3 and TRBJ1-1; D possibly corresponds to TRBD1 (5 bases). Germline V gene sequence: CDR1 MNHEY, CDR2 SVGEGT. Between the trimmed V and J ends, which lost 3 bases and 11 bases, there was a span of 19 bases. The CDR3 runs 14 residues. The CDR3 DNA reads as TGTGCCAGCAGTTATAATTTTGCAGGGATGAACGCTTTCTTT. As protein: CASSYNFAGMNAFF.

CDR3: CASSQTLQETQYF. CDR3 sequence (DNA): TGTGCCAGCAGCCAGACACTCCAAGAGACCCAGTACTTC. The chain recombines TRBV5-4 with TRBJ2-5; D uncertain. CDR3 size: 13 residues. Germline V gene sequence: CDR1 SGHNT, CDR2 YYREEE (reference sequence). The V gene lost 4 bases and the J gene lost 1 base, with 8 bases spanning the gap.

The J gene is TRBJ1-1, the V gene TRBV3-1 (or the pseudogene TRBV3-2); D remains unclear. V dropped 2 bases and J dropped 1 base, with 2 bases sitting between them. The V gene's germline CDR1 is LGHDT and CDR2 YNNKEL (reference sequence). This CDR3 comprises 12 residues. The CDR3 loop reads CASSQQNTEAFF. Written as DNA, the CDR3 is TGTGCCAGCAGCCAACAGAACACTGAAGCTTTCTTT.

J is TRBJ1-2 and V is TRBV2, with D perhaps TRBD1 (5 bases). V lost 7 bases, J lost 2 bases, and 11 bases lay in between. From germline, CDR1 is SNHLY and CDR2 FYNNEI. The CDR3 is 13 residues long. CDR3 loop: CASTPGGNYGYTF. Written as DNA, the CDR3 is TGTGCCAGCACCCCCGGGGGGAACTATGGCTACACCTTC.

This clone was seen a handful of times. The chain has TRBV18 and TRBJ2-1; D may be TRBD1 (5 bases). The V end lost 3 bases, the J end lost 4 bases, and 7 bases lay between the germline ends. This CDR3 contains 13 residues. Per germline, CDR1 KGHSH and CDR2 LQKENI. This CDR3 reads CASSPGQYNEQFF. CDR3 sequence (DNA): TGTGCCAGCTCACCGGGGCAGTACAATGAGCAGTTCTTC. Filled out from reference TRBV18 and TRBJ2-1, the complete variable domain reads NAGVMQNPRHLVRRRGQEARLRCSPMKGHSHVYWYRQLPEEGLKFMVYLQKENIIDESGMPKERFSAEFPKEGPSILRIQQVVRGDSAAYFCASSPGQYNEQFFGPGTRLTVL.

The J gene is TRBJ1-1, the V gene TRBV13, with D unresolved. CDR1 and CDR2 from the germline V gene are PRHDT and FYEKMQ (reference sequence). Trimming removed 1 base from V and 1 base from J, with 16 bases in between. This CDR3 is 17 amino acids long. The CDR3 DNA is TGTGCCAGCAGCTTAGTAGGTAACAGCCCAGGGAACACTGAAGCTTTCTTT. Translated: CASSLVGNSPGNTEAFF.

J is TRBJ1-1 and V is TRBV18; 8 bases map to TRBD1. The CDR3 has 15 amino acids. Germline V gene sequence: CDR1 KGHSH, CDR2 LQKENI. Trimming at V came to 4 bases and at J to 7 bases, leaving 11 bases not matched to a gene. CDR3 DNA: TGTGCCAGCTCACTCGGACAGGGCAAGCTACGTGAAGCTTTCTTT. Translating gives CASSLGQGKLREAFF. Full variable domain (missing parts from reference TRBV18 and TRBJ1-1): NAGVMQNPRHLVRRRGQEARLRCSPMKGHSHVYWYRQLPEEGLKFMVYLQKENIIDESGMPKERFSAEFPKEGPSILRIQQVVRGDSAAYFCASSLGQGKLREAFFGQGTRLTVV.

There are a few counts of this clone. This rearrangement joins TRBV9 to TRBJ1-1; D ambiguous. The V and J ends lost 0 bases and 3 bases respectively, with 12 bases between them. This CDR3 is built from 15 residues. Per germline, CDR1 SGDLS and CDR2 YYNGEE. The CDR3 here is CASSVGSLGDTEAFF. CDR3 DNA: TGTGCCAGCAGCGTAGGGTCCTTGGGAGACACTGAAGCTTTCTTT. Based on the CDR3 plus reference TRBV9 and TRBJ1-1, the full variable domain is DSGVTQTPKHLITATGQRVTLRCSPRSGDLSVYWYQQSLDQGLQFLIQYYNGEERAKGNILERFSAQQFPDLHSELNLSSLELGDSALYFCASSVGSLGDTEAFFGQGTRLTVV.

This sequence joins TRBV2 and TRBJ1-3; D may be TRBD1 (6 bases). The CDR3 has 13 residues. The germline CDR1 and CDR2 sequences are SNHLY and FYNNEI. The germline V and J ends were trimmed by 4 bases and 8 bases, with 12 bases remaining between them. The CDR3 bases are TGTGCCAGCAGTGGACAGGTCTTGGACACCATATATTTT. It translates to CASSGQVLDTIYF.

The J gene is TRBJ2-3, the V gene TRBV5-1, with D possibly matching TRBD2 (5 bases). With 0 bases removed from V and 0 bases from J, the gap between germline ends came to 14 bases. Germline CDR1 and CDR2: SGHRS and YFSETQ. The CDR3 contains 17 residues. The CDR3 is CASSLVSASRSTDTQYF. In DNA form, the CDR3 reads TGCGCCAGCAGCTTGGTTTCGGCTAGCCGGAGCACAGATACGCAGTATTTT.

The chain carries TRBV5-5 and TRBJ2-1, with TRBD2 identical over 11 bases. Germline loops: CDR1 SGHKS, CDR2 YYEKEE (reference sequence). The CDR3 is 17 amino acids. Trimming took 3 bases from V and 0 from J; bases not matched to a gene: 5. This CDR3 reads CASSSGLAVHSYNEQFF. The CDR3 DNA reads as TGTGCCAGCAGCTCGGGACTAGCGGTCCACTCCTACAATGAGCAGTTCTTC.

The J gene is TRBJ1-6, the V gene TRBV5-4, with 8 bases lining up with TRBD1. The germline gives CDR1 SGHNT, CDR2 YYREEE (reference sequence). Germline trimming cut 1 base from V and 10 bases from J; bases unmatched to any gene: 4. The CDR3 runs to 14 residues. CDR3 sequence (DNA): TGTGCCAGCAGCTTGAACAGGGGGGAATCACCCCTCCACTTT. Its protein product is CASSLNRGESPLHF.

This clone was seen just once. This chain joins TRBV28 and TRBJ1-1; 7 nucleotides line up with TRBD1. The trim removed 6 bases at V and 7 bases at J, leaving 5 bases unmatched. Germline V gene lookup returns CDR1 MDHEN and CDR2 SYDVKM. This CDR3 is built from 12 residues. The CDR3 bases are TGTGCCAGCAGGGGGGGACAGAGTGAAGCTTTCTTT. Encoded protein: CASRGGQSEAFF.